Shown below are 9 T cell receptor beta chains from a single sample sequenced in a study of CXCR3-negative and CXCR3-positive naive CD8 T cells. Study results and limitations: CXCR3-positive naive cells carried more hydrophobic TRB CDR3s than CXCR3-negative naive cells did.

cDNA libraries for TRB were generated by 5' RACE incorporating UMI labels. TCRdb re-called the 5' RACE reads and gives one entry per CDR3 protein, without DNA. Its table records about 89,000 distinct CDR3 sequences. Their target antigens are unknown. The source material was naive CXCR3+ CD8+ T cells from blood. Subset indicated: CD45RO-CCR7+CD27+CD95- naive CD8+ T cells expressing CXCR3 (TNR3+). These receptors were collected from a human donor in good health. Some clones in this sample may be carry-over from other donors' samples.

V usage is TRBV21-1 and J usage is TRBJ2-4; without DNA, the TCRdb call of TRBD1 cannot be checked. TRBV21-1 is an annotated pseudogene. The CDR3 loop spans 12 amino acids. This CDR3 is CAIPGQKNIQYF.

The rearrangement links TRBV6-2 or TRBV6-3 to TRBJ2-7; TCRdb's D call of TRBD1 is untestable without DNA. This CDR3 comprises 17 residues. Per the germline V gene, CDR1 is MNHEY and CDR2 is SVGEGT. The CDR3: CASSYSMREGRNHEQYF.

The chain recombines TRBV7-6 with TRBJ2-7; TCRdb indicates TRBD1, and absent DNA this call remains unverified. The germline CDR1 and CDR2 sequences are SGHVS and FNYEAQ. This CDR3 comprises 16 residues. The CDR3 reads CASSAQTGGDSYEQYF.

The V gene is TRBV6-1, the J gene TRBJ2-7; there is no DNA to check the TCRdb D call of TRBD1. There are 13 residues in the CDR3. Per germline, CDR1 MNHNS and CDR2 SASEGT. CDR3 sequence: CASSLGGTTEQYF.

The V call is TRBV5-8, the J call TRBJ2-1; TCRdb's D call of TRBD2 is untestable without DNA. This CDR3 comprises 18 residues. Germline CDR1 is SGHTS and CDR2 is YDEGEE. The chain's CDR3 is CASSLSLAGGSSYTEQFF.

The CDR3 protein is CASSPGTGQDEQYF. The rearrangement uses TRBV5-1 and TRBJ2-7; TCRdb's assignment of TRBD1 cannot be checked, as there is no DNA. Germline loops: CDR1 SGHRS, CDR2 YFSETQ. CDR3 length: 14 amino acids.

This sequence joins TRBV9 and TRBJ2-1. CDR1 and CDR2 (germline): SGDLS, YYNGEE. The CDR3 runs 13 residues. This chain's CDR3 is CASSPIARNEQFF.

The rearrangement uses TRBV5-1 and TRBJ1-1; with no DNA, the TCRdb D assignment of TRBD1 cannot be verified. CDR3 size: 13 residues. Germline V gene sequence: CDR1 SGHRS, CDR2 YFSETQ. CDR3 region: CASSEGQSTEAFF.

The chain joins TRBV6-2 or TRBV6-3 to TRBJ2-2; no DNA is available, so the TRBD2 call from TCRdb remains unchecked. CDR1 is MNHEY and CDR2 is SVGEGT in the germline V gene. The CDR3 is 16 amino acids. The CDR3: CASSLDEGPNTGELFF.